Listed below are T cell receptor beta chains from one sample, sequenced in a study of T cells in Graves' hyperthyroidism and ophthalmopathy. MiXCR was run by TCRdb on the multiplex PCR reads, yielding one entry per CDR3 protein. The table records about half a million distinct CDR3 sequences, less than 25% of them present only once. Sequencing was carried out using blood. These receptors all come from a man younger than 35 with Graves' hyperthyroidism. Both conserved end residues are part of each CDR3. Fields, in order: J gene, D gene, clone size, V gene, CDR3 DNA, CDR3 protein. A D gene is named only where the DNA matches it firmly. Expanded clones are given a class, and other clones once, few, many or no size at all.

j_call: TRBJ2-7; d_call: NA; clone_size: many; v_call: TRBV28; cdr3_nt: TGTGCCAGCAGTTTTAGGTTTAGGGGACGGGATAGGTACGAGCAGTACTTC; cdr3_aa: CASSFRFRGRDRYEQYF
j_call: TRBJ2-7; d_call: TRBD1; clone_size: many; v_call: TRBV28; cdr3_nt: TGTGCCAGCAGTTTTAGGGGGCATAACGAGCAGTACTTC; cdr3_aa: CASSFRGHNEQYF
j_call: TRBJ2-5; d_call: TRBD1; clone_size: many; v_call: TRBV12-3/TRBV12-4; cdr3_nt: TGTGCCAGCCAGGGGGCTGGGGAGACCCAGTACTTC; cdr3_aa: CASQGAGETQYF
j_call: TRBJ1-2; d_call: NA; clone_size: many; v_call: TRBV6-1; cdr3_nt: TGTGCCAGCAGGTCGACGGAGAACGATGGCTACACCTTC; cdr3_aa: CASRSTENDGYTF
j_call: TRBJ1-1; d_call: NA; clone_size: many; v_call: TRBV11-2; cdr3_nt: TGTGCCAGCAGCTTAGGACACCCAGAGGCTGAAGCTTTCTTT; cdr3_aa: CASSLGHPEAEAFF
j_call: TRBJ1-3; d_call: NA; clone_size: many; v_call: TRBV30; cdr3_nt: TGTGCCTGGAGTGCGGGACCGCCGTTCTCTGGAAACACCATATATTTT; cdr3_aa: CAWSAGPPFSGNTIYF
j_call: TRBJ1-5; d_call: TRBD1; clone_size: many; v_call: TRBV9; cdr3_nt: TGTGCCAGCAGCCCAGGGACAGGGGGGCTCAATCAGCCCCAGCATTTT; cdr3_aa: CASSPGTGGLNQPQHF
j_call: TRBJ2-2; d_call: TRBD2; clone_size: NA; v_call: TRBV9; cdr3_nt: TGTGCCAGCAGCGTCGCGTTAGCGGGGGCGTCGGAGGACACCGGGGAGCTGTTTTTT; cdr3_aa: CASSVALAGASEDTGELFF
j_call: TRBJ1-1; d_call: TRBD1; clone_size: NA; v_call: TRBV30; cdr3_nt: TGTGCCTGGGCCCCGACCCACAGGGGAGCTTTCTTT; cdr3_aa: CAWAPTHRGAFF
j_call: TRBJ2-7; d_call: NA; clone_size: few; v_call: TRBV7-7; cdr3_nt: TGTGCTAGCAGCTTGGGGGAGTTGAGCGAGCAGTACTTC; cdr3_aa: CASSLGELSEQYF
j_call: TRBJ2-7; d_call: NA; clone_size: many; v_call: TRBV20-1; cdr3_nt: TGCAGTACACTCCCGGGACCTTCCTACGAGCAGTACTTC; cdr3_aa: CSTLPGPSYEQYF
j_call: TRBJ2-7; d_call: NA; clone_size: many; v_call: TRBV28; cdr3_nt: TGTGCCAGCAGTTCCCCCGGACCCTACGAGCAGTACTTC; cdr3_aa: CASSSPGPYEQYF
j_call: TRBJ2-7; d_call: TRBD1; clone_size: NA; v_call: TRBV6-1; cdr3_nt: TGTGCCAGCAGTCCCTGGACAGGGCGTTACGAGCAGTACTTC; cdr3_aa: CASSPWTGRYEQYF
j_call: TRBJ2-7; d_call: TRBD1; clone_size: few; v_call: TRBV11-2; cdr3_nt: TGTGCCAGCAGCTTATGGTCCGGGACAGGAGGCGAGCAGTACTTC; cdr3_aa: CASSLWSGTGGEQYF
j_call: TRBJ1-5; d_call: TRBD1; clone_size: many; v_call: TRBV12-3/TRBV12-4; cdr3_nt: TGTGCCAGCAGCCCCCTTGGGACAGGGCTCCATCAGCCCCAGCATTTT; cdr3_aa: CASSPLGTGLHQPQHF
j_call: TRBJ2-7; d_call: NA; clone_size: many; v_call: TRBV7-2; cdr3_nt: TGTGCCAGCAGCTTAGGATTTGGCGGCAGGCCCCACTCCTACGAGCAGTACTTC; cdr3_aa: CASSLGFGGRPHSYEQYF